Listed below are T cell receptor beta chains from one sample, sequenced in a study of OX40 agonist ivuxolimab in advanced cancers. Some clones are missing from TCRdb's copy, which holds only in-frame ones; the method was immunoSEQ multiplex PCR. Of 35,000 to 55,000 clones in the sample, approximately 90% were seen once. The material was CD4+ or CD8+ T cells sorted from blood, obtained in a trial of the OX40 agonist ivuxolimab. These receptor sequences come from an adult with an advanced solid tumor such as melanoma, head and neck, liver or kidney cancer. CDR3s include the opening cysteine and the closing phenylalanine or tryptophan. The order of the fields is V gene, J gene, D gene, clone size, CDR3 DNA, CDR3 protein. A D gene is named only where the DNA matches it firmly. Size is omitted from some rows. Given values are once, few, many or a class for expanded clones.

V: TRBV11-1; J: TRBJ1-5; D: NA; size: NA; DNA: TGTGCCAGCAGCTTAAGGGAGATGCAGCCCCAGCATTTT; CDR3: CASSLREMQPQHF
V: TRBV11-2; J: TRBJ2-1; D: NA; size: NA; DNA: TGTGCCAGCAGCTTCACTAGGGGCCGGACTGGGGGTAAGCAGTTCTTC; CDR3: CASSFTRGRTGGKQFF
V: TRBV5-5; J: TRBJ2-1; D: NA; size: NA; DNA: TGTGCCAGCAGACAAAAACTTAATGAGCAGTTCTTC; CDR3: CASRQKLNEQFF
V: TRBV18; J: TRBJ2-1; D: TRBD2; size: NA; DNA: TGTGCCAGCCCACATAGGCGCAGCGGGAGCTTGGTTGGCGATGAGCAGTTCTTC; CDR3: CASPHRRSGSLVGDEQFF
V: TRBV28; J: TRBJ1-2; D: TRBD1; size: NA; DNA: TGTGCCAGCAGCCCTGGACAGGCGTACGTTGGCTACACCTTC; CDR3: CASSPGQAYVGYTF
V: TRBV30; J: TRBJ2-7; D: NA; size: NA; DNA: TGTGCCTGGAGGGGGGTGGGTGGAGTCGACGAGCAGTACTTC; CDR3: CAWRGVGGVDEQYF
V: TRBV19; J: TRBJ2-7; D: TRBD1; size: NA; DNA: TGTGCCAGTAGTATGGCCGGACAGGGGAGACCCTACGAGCAGTACTTC; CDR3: CASSMAGQGRPYEQYF
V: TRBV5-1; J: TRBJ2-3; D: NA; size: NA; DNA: TGCGCCAGCAGCTTGGGATCTATCACAGATACGCAGTATTTT; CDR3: CASSLGSITDTQYF
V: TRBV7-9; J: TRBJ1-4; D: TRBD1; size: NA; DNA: TGTGCCAGCAGCTTAGGGACAGGAGGTGAAAAACTGTTTTTT; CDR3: CASSLGTGGEKLFF
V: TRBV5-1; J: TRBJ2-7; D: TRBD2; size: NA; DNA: TGCGCCAGCAGCTTGGTACTAGCGGGAGACGAGCAGTACTTC; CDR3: CASSLVLAGDEQYF
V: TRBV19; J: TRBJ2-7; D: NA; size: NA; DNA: TGTGCCAGTAGTATAGCTGGCGGAACCCGCTCCTACGAGCAGTACTTC; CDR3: CASSIAGGTRSYEQYF
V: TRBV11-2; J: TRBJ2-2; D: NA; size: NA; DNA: TGTGCCAGCAGCCGCCAACTCGTCACCGGGGAGCTGTTTTTT; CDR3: CASSRQLVTGELFF
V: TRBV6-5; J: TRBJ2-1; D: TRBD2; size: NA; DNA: TGTGCCAGCAGTAAAACTAGCGGGGGTTACAATGAGCAGTTCTTC; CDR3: CASSKTSGGYNEQFF
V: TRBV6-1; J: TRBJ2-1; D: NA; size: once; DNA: TGTGCCAGCAGTGAAGGGCTAGCGATCCATGAGCAGTTCTTC; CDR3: CASSEGLAIHEQFF
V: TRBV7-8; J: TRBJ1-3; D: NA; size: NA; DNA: TGTGCCAGCAGCTACACGGGGGGCATATATTTT; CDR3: CASSYTGGIYF
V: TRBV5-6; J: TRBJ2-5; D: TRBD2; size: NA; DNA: TGTGCCAGCAGCTTGGCCTTGGGGACTAGCGATGAGACCCAGTACTTC; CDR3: CASSLALGTSDETQYF
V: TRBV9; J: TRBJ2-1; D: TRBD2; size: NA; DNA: TGTGCCAGCAGCCCAACTAGCGGGAGTTATAATGAGCAGTTCTTC; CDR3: CASSPTSGSYNEQFF
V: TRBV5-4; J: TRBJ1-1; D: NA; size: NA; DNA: TGTGCCAGCAGCCCGGACGGGTACACTGAAGCTTTCTTT; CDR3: CASSPDGYTEAFF
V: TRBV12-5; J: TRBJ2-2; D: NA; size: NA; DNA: TGTGCTAGTGGCTTTAACACCGGGGAGCTGTTTTTT; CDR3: CASGFNTGELFF
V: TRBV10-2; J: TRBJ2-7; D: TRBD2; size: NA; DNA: TGCGCCAGCAGTGGCGGGGGTGGTTTTTCATACGAGCAGTACTTC; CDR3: CASSGGGGFSYEQYF
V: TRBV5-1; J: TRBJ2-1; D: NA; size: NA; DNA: TGCGCCAGCTGTTTGGGGCCCGGGACTCGCAATGAGCAGTTCTTC; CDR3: CASCLGPGTRNEQFF
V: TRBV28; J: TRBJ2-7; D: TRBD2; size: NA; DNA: TGTGCCAGCAGTTTAATGACTAGCGGGATACCCTACGAGCAGTACTTC; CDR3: CASSLMTSGIPYEQYF
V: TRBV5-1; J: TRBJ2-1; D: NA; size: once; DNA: TGCGCCAGCAGCTTACAGGGTAATGAGCAGTTCTTC; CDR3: CASSLQGNEQFF
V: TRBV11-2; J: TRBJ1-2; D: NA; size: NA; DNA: TGTGCCAGCAGCCCCCAGACCACAGGGAACTATGGCTACACCTTC; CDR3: CASSPQTTGNYGYTF
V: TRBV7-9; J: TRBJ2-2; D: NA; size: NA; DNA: TGTGCCAGCAGCCCCGAGCAGGCGGTGAACACCGGGGAGCTGTTTTTT; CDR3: CASSPEQAVNTGELFF
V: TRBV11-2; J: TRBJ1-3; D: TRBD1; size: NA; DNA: TGTGCCAGCAGCTCGAGGGGGCTACCTGGAAACACCATATATTTT; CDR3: CASSSRGLPGNTIYF
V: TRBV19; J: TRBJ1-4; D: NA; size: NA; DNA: TGTGCCAGTAGTATTGGTCCTCCAAAGCGGGCAACTAATGAAAAACTGTTTTTT; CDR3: CASSIGPPKRATNEKLFF
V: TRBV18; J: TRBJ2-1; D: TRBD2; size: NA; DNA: TGTGCCAGCTCACCCCCGGGACTAGCAGTCTACAATGAGCAGTTCTTC; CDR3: CASSPPGLAVYNEQFF
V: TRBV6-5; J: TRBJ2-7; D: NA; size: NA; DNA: TGTGCCAGCCAGGGGAGTTATGACTACGAGCAGTACTTC; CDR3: CASQGSYDYEQYF
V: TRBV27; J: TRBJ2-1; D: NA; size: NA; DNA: TGTGCCAGCAGTTTGGGTGGCAATGAGCAGTTCTTC; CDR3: CASSLGGNEQFF
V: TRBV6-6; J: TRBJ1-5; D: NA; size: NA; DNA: TGTGCCAGCAGCGCCCGACAGCATCCGAGCAATCAGCCCCAGCATTTT; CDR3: CASSARQHPSNQPQHF
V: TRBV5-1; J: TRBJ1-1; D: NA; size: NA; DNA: TGCGCCAGCAGTCTCAGGGCGTCGAACACTGAAGCTTTCTTT; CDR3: CASSLRASNTEAFF
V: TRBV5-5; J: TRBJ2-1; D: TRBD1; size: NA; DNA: TGTGCCAGCAGCCCTTCCCCGGGACAGGGGGCCAGTAATGAGCAGTTCTTC; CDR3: CASSPSPGQGASNEQFF
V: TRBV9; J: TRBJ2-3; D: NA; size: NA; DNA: TGTGCCAGCAGCGTAGTGGGGGCGAGCACAGATACGCAGTATTTT; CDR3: CASSVVGASTDTQYF
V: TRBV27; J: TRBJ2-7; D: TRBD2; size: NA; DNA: TGTGCCAGCAGTTTTCGGGGGGTAGGGGAGCAGTACTTC; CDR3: CASSFRGVGEQYF
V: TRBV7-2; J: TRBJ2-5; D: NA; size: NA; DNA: TGTGCCAGCAGCTCCGGGAAGATAGGTACGAAGACCCAGTACTTC; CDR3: CASSSGKIGTKTQYF